This entry describes one TCR beta chain. Its target is not known. A clone one base away is much larger, so this may be a read error. This record comes from a study of neurological immune-mediated disorders. As for the cDNA, it was generated by 5'RACE with 10-nucleotide random UMIs. TCRdb used MiXCR to reprocess the 5' RACE reads, holding one entry per CDR3 protein. The sample shows 85,000 to 100,000 distinct CDR3 sequences, 3.5% to 4% of them seen only once. The CDR3 runs 11 residues. CDR1 is ENHRY and CDR2 is SYGVKD in the germline V gene. General observations from the study: Clinical and MRI features did not associate with the cluster found in multiple sclerosis patients. Repertoires from 18 of 34 multiple sclerosis patients grouped phylogenetically into a related-CDR3 cluster, suggesting a possible signature. HTLV-1-associated myelopathy had the most TCR clonal expansion, whereas multiple sclerosis had the least (lower than in healthy controls).

The clonotype comes from a woman aged 18-30 years with multiple sclerosis. The material sequenced was PBMCs. The rearrangement joins TRBV10-3 to TRBJ2-3; D might be TRBD1 (6 bases). In DNA, the CDR3 is TGTGACATCAGCCCGGACAGACCGCAGTATTTT. Translation: CDISPDRPQYF.